What follows describes a single TCR beta chain. Per the germline V gene, CDR1 is SNHLY and CDR2 is FYNNEI. Trimming at V came to 4 bases and at J to 2 bases, leaving 6 bases not matched to a gene. The CDR3 covers 17 residues. The record originates from a study of cytomegalovirus exposure and HLA in healthy donors. The repertoire was sequenced with immunoSEQ multiplex PCR; TCRdb's copy has only in-frame clones and lacks some. This sample carries over 85,000 clones, more than 70% of them seen once, and the ten largest clones take about 12%. The genes are TRBV2 and TRBJ2-6, with TRBD2 identical over 9 bases. Sequencing was done on a sample of PBMCs. This sequence originates from a woman under 30 in good health and CMV-seropositive. CDR3 protein: CASSGLAGGPGANVLTF. CDR3 sequence (DNA): TGTGCCAGCAGTGGTCTTGCGGGGGGGCCTGGGGCCAACGTCCTGACTTTC.